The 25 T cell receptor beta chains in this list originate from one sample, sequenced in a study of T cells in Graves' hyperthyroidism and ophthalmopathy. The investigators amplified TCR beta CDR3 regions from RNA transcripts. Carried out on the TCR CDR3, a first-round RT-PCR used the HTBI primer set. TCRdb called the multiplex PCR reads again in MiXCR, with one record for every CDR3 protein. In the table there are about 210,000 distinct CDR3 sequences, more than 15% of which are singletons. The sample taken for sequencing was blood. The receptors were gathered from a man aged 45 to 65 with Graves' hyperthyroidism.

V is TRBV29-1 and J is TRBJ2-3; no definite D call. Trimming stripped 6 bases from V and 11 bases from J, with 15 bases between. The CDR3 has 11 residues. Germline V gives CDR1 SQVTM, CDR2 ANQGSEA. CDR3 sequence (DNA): TGCAGCGTGGATTTGCTCCGCCTGCAGTATTTT. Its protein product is CSVDLLRLQYF.

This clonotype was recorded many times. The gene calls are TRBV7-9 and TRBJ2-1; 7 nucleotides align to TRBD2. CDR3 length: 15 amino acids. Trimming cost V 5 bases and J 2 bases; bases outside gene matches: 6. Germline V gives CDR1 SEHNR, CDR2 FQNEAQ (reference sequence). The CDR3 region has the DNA TGTGCCAGCAGCCCGAGTGGGAGGGCCTACAATGAGCAGTTCTTC. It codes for CASSPSGRAYNEQFF. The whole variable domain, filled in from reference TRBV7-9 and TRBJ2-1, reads DTGVSQNPRHKITKRGQNVTFRCDPISEHNRLYWYRQTLGQGPEFLTYFQNEAQLEKSRLLSDRFSAERPKGSFSTLEIQRTEQGDSAMYLCASSPSGRAYNEQFFGPGTRLTVL.

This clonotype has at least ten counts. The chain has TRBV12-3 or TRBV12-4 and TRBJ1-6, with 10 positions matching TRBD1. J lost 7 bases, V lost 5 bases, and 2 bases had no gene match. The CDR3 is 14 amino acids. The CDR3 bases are TGTGCCAGCAGTCCGGGACAGGGGAATTCACCCCTCCACTTT. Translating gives CASSPGQGNSPLHF.

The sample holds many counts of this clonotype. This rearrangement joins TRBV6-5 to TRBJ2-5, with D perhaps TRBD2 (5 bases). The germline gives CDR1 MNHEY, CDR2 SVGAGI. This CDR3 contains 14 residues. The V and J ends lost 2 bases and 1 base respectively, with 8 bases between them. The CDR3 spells CASSYDTSQETQYF. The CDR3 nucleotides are TGTGCCAGCAGTTACGACACTAGCCAAGAGACCCAGTACTTC.

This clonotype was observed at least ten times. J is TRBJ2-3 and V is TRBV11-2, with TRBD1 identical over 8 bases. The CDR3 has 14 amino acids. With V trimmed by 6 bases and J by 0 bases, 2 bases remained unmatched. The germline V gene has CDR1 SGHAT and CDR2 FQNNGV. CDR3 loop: CASRRTGSTDTQYF. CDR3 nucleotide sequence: TGTGCCAGCAGAAGGACAGGGAGCACAGATACGCAGTATTTT.

The CDR3 DNA reads as TGCAGTGCTAGAGAGGGGGCAGTGGGAATGAACACTGAAGCTTTCTTT. It yields the protein CSAREGAVGMNTEAFF. This chain links TRBV20-1 with TRBJ1-1; D is perhaps TRBD1 (6 bases). The CDR3 has 16 amino acids. Germline V gene sequence: CDR1 DFQATT, CDR2 SNEGSKA (reference sequence). Between the trimmed V and J ends, which lost 0 bases and 0 bases, there was a span of 14 bases.

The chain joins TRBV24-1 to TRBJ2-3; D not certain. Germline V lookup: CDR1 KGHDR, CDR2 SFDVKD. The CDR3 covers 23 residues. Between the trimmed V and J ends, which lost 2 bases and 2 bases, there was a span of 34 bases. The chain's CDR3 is CATSDSLTPLPRVQSSYTDTQYF. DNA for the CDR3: TGTGCCACCAGTGATTCGCTTACACCACTTCCTAGAGTTCAATCATCCTACACAGATACGCAGTATTTT.

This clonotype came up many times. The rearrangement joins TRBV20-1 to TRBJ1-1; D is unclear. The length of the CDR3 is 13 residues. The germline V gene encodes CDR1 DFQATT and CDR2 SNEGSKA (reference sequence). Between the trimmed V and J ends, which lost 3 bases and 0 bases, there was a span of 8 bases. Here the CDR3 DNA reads TGCAGTGCTAGGCCCCAGATGAACACTGAAGCTTTCTTT. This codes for CSARPQMNTEAFF.

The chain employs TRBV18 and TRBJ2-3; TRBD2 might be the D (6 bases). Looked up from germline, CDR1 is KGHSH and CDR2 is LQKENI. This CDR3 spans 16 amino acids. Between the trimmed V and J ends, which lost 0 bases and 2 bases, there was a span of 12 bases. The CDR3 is CASSPPRGSTTDTQYF. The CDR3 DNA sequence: TGTGCCAGCTCACCACCGCGGGGCAGCACCACAGATACGCAGTATTTT.

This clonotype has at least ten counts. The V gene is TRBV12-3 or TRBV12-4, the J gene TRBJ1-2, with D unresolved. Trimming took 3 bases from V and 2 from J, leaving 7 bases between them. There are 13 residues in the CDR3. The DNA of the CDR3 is TGTGCCAGCAGTTTTATGACCAACTATGGCTACACCTTC. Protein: CASSFMTNYGYTF.

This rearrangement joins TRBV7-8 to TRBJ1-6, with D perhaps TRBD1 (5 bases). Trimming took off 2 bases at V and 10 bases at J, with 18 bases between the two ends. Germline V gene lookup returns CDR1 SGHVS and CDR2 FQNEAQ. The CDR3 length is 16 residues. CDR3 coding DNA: TGTGCCAGCAGCTTATTACCAGGGCCTTATCGATCACCCCTCCACTTT. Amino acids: CASSLLPGPYRSPLHF. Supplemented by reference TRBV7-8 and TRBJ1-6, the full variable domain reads GAGVSQSPRYKVAKRGQDVALRCDPISGHVSLFWYQQALGQGPEFLTYFQNEAQLDKSGLPSDRFFAERPEGSVSTLKIQRTQQEDSAVYLCASSLLPGPYRSPLHFGNGTRLTVT.

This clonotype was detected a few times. This chain's CDR3 is CSVYSGSFNTGELFF. In DNA, the CDR3 is TGCAGCGTTTACAGCGGGAGTTTTAACACCGGGGAGCTGTTTTTT. The chain has TRBV29-1 and TRBJ2-2; 8 bases are a match to TRBD2. With V trimmed by 5 bases and J by 2 bases, 7 bases remained unmatched. Germline V CDR1 and CDR2: SQVTM, ANQGSEA. The CDR3 length is 15 residues.

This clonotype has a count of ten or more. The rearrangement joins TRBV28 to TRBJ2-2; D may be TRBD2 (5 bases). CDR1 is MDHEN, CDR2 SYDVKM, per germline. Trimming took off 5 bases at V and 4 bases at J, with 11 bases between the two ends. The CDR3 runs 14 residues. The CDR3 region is CASSPGISTGELFF. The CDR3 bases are TGTGCCAGCAGTCCCGGGATCTCCACCGGGGAGCTGTTTTTT.

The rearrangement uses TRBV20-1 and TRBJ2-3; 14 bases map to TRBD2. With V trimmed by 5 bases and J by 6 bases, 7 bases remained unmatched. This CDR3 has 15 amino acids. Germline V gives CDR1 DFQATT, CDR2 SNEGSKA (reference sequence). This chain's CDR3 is CSASRLAGGPDTQYF. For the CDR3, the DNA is TGCAGTGCTTCCCGACTAGCGGGAGGGCCGGATACGCAGTATTTT.

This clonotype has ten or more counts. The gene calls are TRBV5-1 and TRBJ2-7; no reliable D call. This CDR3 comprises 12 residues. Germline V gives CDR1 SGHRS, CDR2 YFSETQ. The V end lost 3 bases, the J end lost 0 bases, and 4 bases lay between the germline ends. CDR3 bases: TGCGCCAGCAGCTGGAGCTCCTACGAGCAGTACTTC. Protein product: CASSWSSYEQYF. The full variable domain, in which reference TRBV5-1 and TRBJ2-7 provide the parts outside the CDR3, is KAGVTQTPRYLIKTRGQQVTLSCSPISGHRSVSWYQQTPGQGLQFLFEYFSETQRNKGNFPGRFSGRQFSNSRSEMNVSTLELGDSALYLCASSWSSYEQYFGPGTRLTVT.

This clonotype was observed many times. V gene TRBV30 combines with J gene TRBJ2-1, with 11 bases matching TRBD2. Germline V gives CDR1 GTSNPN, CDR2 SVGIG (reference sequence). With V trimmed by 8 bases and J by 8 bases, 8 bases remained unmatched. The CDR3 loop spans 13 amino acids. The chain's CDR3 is CASTSGSPDEQFF. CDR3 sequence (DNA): TGTGCCAGCACTAGCGGGAGTCCGGATGAGCAGTTCTTC. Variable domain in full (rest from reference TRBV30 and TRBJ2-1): SQTIHQWPATLVQPVGSPLSLECTVEGTSNPNLYWYRQAAGRGLQLLFYSVGIGQISSEVPQNLSASRPQDRQFILSSKKLLLSDSGFYLCASTSGSPDEQFFGPGTRLTVL.

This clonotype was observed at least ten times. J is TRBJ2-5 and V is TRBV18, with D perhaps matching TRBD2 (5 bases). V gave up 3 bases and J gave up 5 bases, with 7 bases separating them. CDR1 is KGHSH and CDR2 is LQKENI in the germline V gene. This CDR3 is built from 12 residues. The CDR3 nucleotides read TGTGCCAGCTCACCTTCTAGCGAGACCCAGTACTTC. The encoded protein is CASSPSSETQYF.

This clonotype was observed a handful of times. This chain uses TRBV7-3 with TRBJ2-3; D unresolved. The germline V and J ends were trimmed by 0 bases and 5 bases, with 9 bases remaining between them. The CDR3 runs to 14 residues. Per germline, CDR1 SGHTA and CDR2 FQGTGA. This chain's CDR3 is CASSLTSWGDTQYF. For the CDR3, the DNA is TGTGCCAGCAGCTTAACGTCTTGGGGAGATACGCAGTATTTT.

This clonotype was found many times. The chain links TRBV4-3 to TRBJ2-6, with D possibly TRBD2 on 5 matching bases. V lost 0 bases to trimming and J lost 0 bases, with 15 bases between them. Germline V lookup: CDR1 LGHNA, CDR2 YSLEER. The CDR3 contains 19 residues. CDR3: CASSQDFAGRSSGANVLTF. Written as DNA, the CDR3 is TGCGCCAGCAGCCAAGATTTTGCGGGCCGGAGCTCTGGGGCCAACGTCCTGACTTTC.

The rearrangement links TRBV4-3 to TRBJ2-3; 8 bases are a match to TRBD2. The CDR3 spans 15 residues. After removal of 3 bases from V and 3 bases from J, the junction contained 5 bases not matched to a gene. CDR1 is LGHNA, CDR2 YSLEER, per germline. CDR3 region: CASSQSGSWTDTQYF. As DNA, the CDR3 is TGCGCCAGCAGCCAGAGCGGGAGTTGGACAGATACGCAGTATTTT.

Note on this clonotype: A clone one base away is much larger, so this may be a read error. The CDR3 region has the DNA TGTGCCAGCGGCTTAACCAAGGGTTACACAGATACGCAGTATTTT. Translation: CASGLTKGYTDTQYF. The rearrangement uses TRBV7-9 and TRBJ2-3, with no clear D. This CDR3 region has 15 residues. Per germline, CDR1 SEHNR and CDR2 FQNEAQ (reference sequence).

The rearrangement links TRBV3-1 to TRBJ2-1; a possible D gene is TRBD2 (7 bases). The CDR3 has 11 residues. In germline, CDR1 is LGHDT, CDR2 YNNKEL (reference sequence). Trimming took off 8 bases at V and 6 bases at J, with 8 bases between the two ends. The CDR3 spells CASRGANEQFF. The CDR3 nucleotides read TGTGCCAGCCGGGGGGCCAATGAGCAGTTCTTC.

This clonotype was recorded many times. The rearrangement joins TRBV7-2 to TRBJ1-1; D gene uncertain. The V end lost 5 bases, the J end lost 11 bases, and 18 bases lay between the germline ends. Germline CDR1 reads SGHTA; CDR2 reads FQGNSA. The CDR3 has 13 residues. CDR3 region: CASSPPGVSIAFF. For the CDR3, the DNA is TGTGCCAGCAGCCCGCCCGGGGTTAGCATCGCTTTCTTT.

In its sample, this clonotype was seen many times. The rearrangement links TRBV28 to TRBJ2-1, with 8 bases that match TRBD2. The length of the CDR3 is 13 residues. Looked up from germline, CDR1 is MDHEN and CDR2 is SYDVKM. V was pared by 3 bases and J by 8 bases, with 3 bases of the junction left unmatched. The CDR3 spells CASSFSGVHEQFF. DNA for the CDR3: TGTGCCAGCAGTTTTAGCGGGGTCCATGAGCAGTTCTTC.

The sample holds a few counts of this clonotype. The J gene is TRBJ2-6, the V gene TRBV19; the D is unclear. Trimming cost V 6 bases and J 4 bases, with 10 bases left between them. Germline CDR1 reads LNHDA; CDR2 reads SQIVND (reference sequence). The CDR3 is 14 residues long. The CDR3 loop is CASRDLLGANVLTF. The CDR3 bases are TGTGCCAGTAGGGACCTGTTAGGGGCCAACGTCCTGACTTTC.